This record covers a single T cell receptor (beta chain). The V end lost 3 bases, the J end lost 4 bases, and 15 bases lay between the germline ends. This CDR3 spans 15 amino acids. Germline CDR1 MGHDK, CDR2 SYGVNS. This entry belongs to a study of identical twins. In TCRdb, the 5' RACE reads were re-called with MiXCR into one record per CDR3 protein. This sample yields roughly 690,000 distinct CDR3 sequences, of which less than 25% are seen a single time; 4% to 5.5% belongs to the top ten. The same data also went into a second study, on T cells expressing NK-cell markers. That paper states: Investigators obtained TCR beta repertoires from sorted CD3+CD56+NKG2C+, CD3+CD56+NKG2C- and CD3+CD56-NKG2C+ T cells. Seven donors tested HCMV-seropositive and one tested seronegative among the eight sequenced. With an anti-gamma-delta TCR antibody, sorting in several experiments was kept to alpha-beta TCR T cells.

This clonotype originated in a woman in her late teens or twenties in good health. The sample comprised PBMCs. This chain connects TRBV25-1 to TRBJ1-1, with D tentatively TRBD1 (5 bases). CDR3 in amino acids: CASSDGNRGTTEAFF. The CDR3 DNA follows: TGTGCCAGCAGTGATGGGAATAGGGGTACCACTGAAGCTTTCTTT.